This T cell receptor (beta chain) was sequenced during a study of response to subunit inactivated influenza vaccine. TCRdb reanalysed the RT-PCR reads using MiXCR and keeps one entry per CDR3 protein. The sample carries 600,000 to 850,000 distinct CDR3 sequences, about 14% recorded once. The CDR3 extends over 14 amino acids. Germline values: CDR1 MDHEN, CDR2 SYDVKM. The V end was cut by 1 base, the J end by 2 bases, with 9 bases between. The sequence came from a man aged 50 to 60 who received an inactivated influenza vaccine. V usage is TRBV28 and J usage is TRBJ2-7; D not resolved. This sample comprised PBMCs from blood, obtained approximately 15 days before vaccination. This CDR3 reads CASSLFGGAYEQYF. CDR3 bases: TGTGCCAGCAGTTTATTTGGCGGAGCCTACGAGCAGTACTTC. The full variable domain, in which reference TRBV28 and TRBJ2-7 provide the parts outside the CDR3, is DVKVTQSSRYLVKRTGEKVFLECVQDMDHENMFWYRQDPGLGLRLIYFSYDVKMKEKGDIPEGYSVSREKKERFSLILESASTNQTSMYLCASSLFGGAYEQYFGPGTRLTVT.